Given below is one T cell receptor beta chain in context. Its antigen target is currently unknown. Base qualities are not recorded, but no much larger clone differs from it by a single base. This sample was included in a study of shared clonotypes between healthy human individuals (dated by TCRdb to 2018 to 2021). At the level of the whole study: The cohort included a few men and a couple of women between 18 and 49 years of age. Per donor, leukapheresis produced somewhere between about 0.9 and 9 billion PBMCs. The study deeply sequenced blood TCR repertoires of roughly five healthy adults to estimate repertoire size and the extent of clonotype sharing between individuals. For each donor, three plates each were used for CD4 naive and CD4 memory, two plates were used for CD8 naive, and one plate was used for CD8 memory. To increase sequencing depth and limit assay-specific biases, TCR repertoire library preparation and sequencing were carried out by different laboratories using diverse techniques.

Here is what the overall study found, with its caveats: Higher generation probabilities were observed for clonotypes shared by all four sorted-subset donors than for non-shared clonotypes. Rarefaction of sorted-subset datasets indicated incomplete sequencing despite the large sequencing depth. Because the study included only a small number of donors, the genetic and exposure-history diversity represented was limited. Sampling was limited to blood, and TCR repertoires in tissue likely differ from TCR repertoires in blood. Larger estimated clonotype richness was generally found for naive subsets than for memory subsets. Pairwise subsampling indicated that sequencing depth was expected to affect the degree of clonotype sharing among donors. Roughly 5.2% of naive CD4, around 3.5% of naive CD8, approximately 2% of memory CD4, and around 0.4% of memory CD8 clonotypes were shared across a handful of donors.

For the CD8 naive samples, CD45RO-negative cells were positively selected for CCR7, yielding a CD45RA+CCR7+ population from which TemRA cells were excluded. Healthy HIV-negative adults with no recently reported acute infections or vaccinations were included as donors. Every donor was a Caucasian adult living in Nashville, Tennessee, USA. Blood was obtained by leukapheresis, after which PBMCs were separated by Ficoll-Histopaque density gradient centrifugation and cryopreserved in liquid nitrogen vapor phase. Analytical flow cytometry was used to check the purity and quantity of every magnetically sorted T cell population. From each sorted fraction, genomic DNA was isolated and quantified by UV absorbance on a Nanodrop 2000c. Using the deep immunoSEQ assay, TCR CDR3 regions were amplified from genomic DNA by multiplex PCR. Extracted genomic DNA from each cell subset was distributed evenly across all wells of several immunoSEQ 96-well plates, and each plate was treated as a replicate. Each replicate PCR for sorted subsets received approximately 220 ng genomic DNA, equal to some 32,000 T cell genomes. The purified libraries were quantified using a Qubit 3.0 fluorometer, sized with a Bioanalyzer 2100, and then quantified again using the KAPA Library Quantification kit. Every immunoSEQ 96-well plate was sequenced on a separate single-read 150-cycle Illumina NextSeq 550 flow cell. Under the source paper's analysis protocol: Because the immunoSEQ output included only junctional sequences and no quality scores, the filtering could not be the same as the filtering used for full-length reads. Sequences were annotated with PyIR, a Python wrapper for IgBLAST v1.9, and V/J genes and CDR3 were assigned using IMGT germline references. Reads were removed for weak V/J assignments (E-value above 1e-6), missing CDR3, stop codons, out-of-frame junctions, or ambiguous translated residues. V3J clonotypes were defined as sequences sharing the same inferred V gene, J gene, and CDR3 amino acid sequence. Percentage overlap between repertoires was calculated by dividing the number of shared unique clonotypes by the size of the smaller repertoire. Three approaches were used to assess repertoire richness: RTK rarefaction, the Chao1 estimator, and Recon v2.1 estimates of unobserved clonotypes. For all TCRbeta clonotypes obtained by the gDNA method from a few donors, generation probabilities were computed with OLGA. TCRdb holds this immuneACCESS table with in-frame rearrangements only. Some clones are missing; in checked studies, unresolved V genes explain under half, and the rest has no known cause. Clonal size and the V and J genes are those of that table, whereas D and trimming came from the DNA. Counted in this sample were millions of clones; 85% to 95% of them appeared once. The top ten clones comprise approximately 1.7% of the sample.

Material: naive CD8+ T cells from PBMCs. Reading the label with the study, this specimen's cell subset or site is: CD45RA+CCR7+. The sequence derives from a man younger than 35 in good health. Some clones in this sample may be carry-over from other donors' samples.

The CDR3 protein is CASTLGTLRNIQYF. The DNA is as follows: TGTGCCAGCACCCTCGGGACACTTCGAAACATTCAGTACTTC. The chain is encoded by TRBV28 joined to TRBJ2-4, with TRBD1 as a weak D call on 6 bases. The junction carries 16 bases between V and J, which are trimmed by 7 bases and 6 bases respectively. From a lookup of the germline V gene, CDR1 and CDR2 are MDHEN and SYDVKM. There are 14 amino acids in the CDR3, from cysteine to phenylalanine inclusive. The kept DNA is CDR3 alone, 42 bases in frame from the first base.